A single T cell receptor beta chain is shown here with its context. The repertoire was sequenced with immunoSEQ multiplex PCR; TCRdb's copy has only in-frame clones and lacks some. Of about 48,000 clones detected, approximately 92% appear once; the ten largest clones hold approximately 11%. These data originate in a study of OX40 agonist ivuxolimab in advanced cancers. The CDR3 is 14 residues long. V lost 2 bases to trimming and J lost 7 bases, with 9 bases between them. Germline-derived CDR1 and CDR2 are MDHEN and SYDVKM. The sequenced sample was CD4+ or CD8+ T cells sorted from blood, obtained in a trial of the OX40 agonist ivuxolimab. The clonotype was recovered from an adult with an advanced solid tumor such as melanoma, head and neck, liver or kidney cancer. The chain couples TRBV28 to TRBJ1-6; no clear D. This CDR3 is CASSLLAANSPLHF. In nucleotides, the CDR3 is TGTGCCAGCAGTTTACTGGCCGCGAATTCACCCCTCCACTTT.